These 29 T cell receptor beta chains were all obtained from the same sample, sequenced in a study of blood T cell repertoires in COVID-19. Produced via immunoSEQ multiplex PCR; TCRdb's table is partial and in-frame only. The table shows 150,000 to 200,000 clones, with about nine tenths occurring only once. Sequences were obtained from peripheral blood. The receptor set was obtained from a man aged 45-65 years with acute or convalescent COVID-19.

The chain couples TRBV19 to TRBJ2-2; maybe TRBD2 (5 bases). The germline CDR1 and CDR2 sequences are LNHDA and SQIVND (reference sequence). This CDR3 contains 13 residues. V lost 3 bases to trimming and J lost 9 bases, with 11 bases between them. Here the CDR3 reads CASSIRRGRELFF. Here the CDR3 DNA reads TGTGCCAGTAGTATCCGCCGGGGTAGGGAGCTGTTTTTT.

Regarding this clone: The same CDR3 can be traced to other DNA sequences in this sample. The chain combines TRBV28 with TRBJ2-7; tentatively, D is TRBD2 (5 bases). Trimming shortened V by 2 bases and J by 3 bases, and 5 bases separated the two germline ends. CDR1 and CDR2 from the germline V gene are MDHEN and SYDVKM. There are 12 residues in the CDR3. The CDR3 sequence: CASSLGGYEQYV. The DNA of the CDR3 is TGTGCCAGCAGTTTAGGAGGCTACGAGCAGTACGTC.

J is TRBJ1-1 and V is TRBV18; D ambiguous. The CDR3 covers 13 residues. Trimming took 5 bases from V and 3 from J, leaving 10 bases between them. Germline V gene lookup returns CDR1 KGHSH and CDR2 LQKENI. The DNA of the CDR3 is TGTGCCAGCTCATCCACAGTGGACACTGAAGCTTTCTTT. Amino acids: CASSSTVDTEAFF.

This clone showed up just a few times. CDR3 DNA sequence: TGTGCCAGCAGCCAAGGCAGCTCCTACGAGCAGTACGTC. This codes for CASSQGSSYEQYV. V is TRBV3-1 (or the pseudogene TRBV3-2) and J is TRBJ2-7; D remains ambiguous. Trimming shortened V by 1 base and J by 0 bases, and 4 bases separated the two germline ends. The CDR3 sequence is 13 residues long. Germline assignment: CDR1 LGHDT and CDR2 YNNKEL (reference sequence).

This chain links TRBV6-5 with TRBJ2-5, with D perhaps matching TRBD2 (6 bases). The CDR3 has 12 residues. Trimming pared 6 bases from V and 5 bases from J, leaving 10 bases between. Germline V gene lookup returns CDR1 MNHEY and CDR2 SVGAGI. CDR3 protein: CASRGGLETQYF. DNA of the CDR3: TGTGCCAGCAGGGGGGGTTTGGAGACCCAGTACTTC.

The rearrangement links TRBV5-1 to TRBJ2-7; a weak D match, TRBD1 (6 bases). Germline values: CDR1 SGHRS, CDR2 YFSETQ. The CDR3 is made up of 19 amino acids. V was shortened by 4 bases and J by 4 bases, with 30 bases between the two germline ends. The CDR3 protein is CASSLRPSASRTERYEQYF. CDR3 nucleotides: TGCGCCAGCAGCCTCCGCCCCTCCGCCTCCCGGACAGAACGGTACGAGCAGTACTTC.

The gene calls are TRBV18 and TRBJ1-1; D is possibly TRBD1 (5 bases). V lost 2 bases and J lost 3, with 13 bases in between. The CDR3 contains 15 residues. The germline V gene has CDR1 KGHSH and CDR2 LQKENI. This CDR3 is CASSPGHPADTEAFF. The CDR3 bases are TGTGCCAGCTCACCAGGACATCCCGCAGACACTGAAGCTTTCTTT.

This chain uses TRBV14 with TRBJ2-1, with D tentatively TRBD1 (6 bases). This CDR3 has 14 amino acids. Trimming removed 1 base from V and 4 bases from J, with 8 bases in between. Germline V gene sequence: CDR1 SGHDN, CDR2 FVKESK. This CDR3 reads CASSQGTEYNEQFF. CDR3 coding DNA: TGTGCCAGCAGCCAAGGGACAGAATACAATGAGCAGTTCTTC.

CDR3 bases: TGTGCCAGCAGCTTACACGGTGGACTAGCCAAAAACATTCAGTACTTC. Amino acid sequence: CASSLHGGLAKNIQYF. This rearrangement joins TRBV7-9 to TRBJ2-4, with a tentative D call TRBD2 (5 bases). CDR3 length: 16 residues. CDR1 and CDR2 (germline): SEHNR, FQNEAQ (reference sequence). V dropped 2 bases and J dropped 0 bases, with 11 bases sitting between them.

The chain joins TRBV3-1 (or the pseudogene TRBV3-2) to TRBJ2-7; 8 nucleotides match TRBD2. This CDR3 contains 15 residues. Germline CDR1 LGHDT, CDR2 YNNKEL (reference sequence). Trimming removed 4 bases from V and 4 bases from J; junction bases left unmatched: 9. CDR3 in amino acids: CASSPRDGRGYEQYF. CDR3 DNA sequence: TGTGCCAGCAGCCCCCGCGACGGGAGGGGGTACGAGCAGTACTTC.

The chain links TRBV4-3 to TRBJ2-2, with 7 bases that match TRBD1. Unmatched junction bases numbered 8, after V lost 3 bases and J lost 1 base. CDR1 is LGHNA and CDR2 is YSLEER in the germline V gene. The length of the CDR3 is 17 residues. CDR3 DNA sequence: TGCGCCAGCAGCCATCCTCCGGGACAGCAGAACACCGGGGAGCTGTTTTTT. Its translation is CASSHPPGQQNTGELFF.

A note on this clone: This specimen includes other DNA sequences encoding the same CDR3. V is TRBV6-5 and J is TRBJ1-1, with no clear D. With 0 bases removed from V and 2 bases from J, the gap between germline ends came to 4 bases. The CDR3 spans 13 residues. Germline V CDR1 and CDR2: MNHEY, SVGAGI. For the CDR3, the DNA is TGTGCCAGCAGTTACTCGGCTAACACTGAAGCTTTCTTT. This translates into CASSYSANTEAFF.

This chain connects TRBV6-4 to TRBJ2-2; D is ambiguous. The germline V gene has CDR1 MRHNA and CDR2 SNTAGT. V dropped 6 bases and J dropped 2 bases, with 10 bases sitting between them. The CDR3 totals 14 residues. The chain's CDR3 is CASSSTFNTGELFF. The CDR3 nucleotides are TGTGCCAGCAGCTCCACATTTAACACCGGGGAGCTGTTTTTT.

The V and J genes are TRBV7-8 and TRBJ1-2; D is possibly TRBD1 (5 bases). From germline, CDR1 is SGHVS and CDR2 FQNEAQ. Trimming took 1 base from V and 6 from J, leaving 9 bases between them. The CDR3 has 13 residues. The CDR3 DNA sequence: TGTGCCAGCAGCTTAGTTCCAGGGAATGGCTACACCTTC. It codes for CASSLVPGNGYTF.

V gene TRBV5-6 combines with J gene TRBJ2-2; possibly TRBD1 for D (6 bases). The germline V gene has CDR1 SGHDT and CDR2 YYEEEE. V lost 1 base and J lost 3, with 13 bases in between. This CDR3 contains 16 residues. The CDR3 sequence is CASSLLTGRDTGELFF. CDR3 nucleotide sequence: TGTGCCAGCAGCTTGTTGACAGGTCGGGACACCGGGGAGCTGTTTTTT.

The V and J genes are TRBV28 and TRBJ2-2, with D perhaps matching TRBD2 (5 bases). This CDR3 has 15 residues. Germline lookup yields CDR1 MDHEN and CDR2 SYDVKM. V dropped 1 base and J dropped 4 bases, with 10 bases sitting between them. This chain's CDR3 is CASSLSGGVTGELFF. The CDR3 nucleotides are TGTGCCAGCAGTTTATCAGGAGGAGTCACCGGGGAGCTGTTTTTT.

The chain joins TRBV6-1 to TRBJ2-6, with TRBD2 identical over 7 bases. The ends lost 4 bases at V and 0 bases at J; junction bases unmatched: 6. This CDR3 contains 17 residues. Germline assignment: CDR1 MNHNS and CDR2 SASEGT. The CDR3 here is CASSGGGTLSGANVLTF. The CDR3 nucleotides are TGTGCCAGCAGTGGGGGGGGGACCCTCTCTGGGGCCAACGTCCTGACTTTC.

This chain links TRBV4-3 with TRBJ2-3, with a tentative D call TRBD1 (5 bases). V lost 0 bases, J lost 6 bases, and 13 bases lay in between. Germline V gives CDR1 LGHNA, CDR2 YSLEER. This CDR3 is built from 15 residues. CDR3 sequence: CASSQDRVGVDTQYF. DNA of the CDR3: TGCGCCAGCAGCCAAGATAGGGTAGGGGTCGATACGCAGTATTTT.

The genes are TRBV21-1 and TRBJ2-7; TRBD1, the table's D call, was not compared with the DNA. TRBV21-1 is a known pseudogene. CDR3 length: 16 amino acids. CDR3 region: CASRAGVTGRWLEQYF. The CDR3 nucleotides read TGTGCCAGCAGGGCTGGGGTGACAGGGAGGTGGCTCGAGCAGTACTTC.

The chain couples TRBV3-1 (or the pseudogene TRBV3-2) to TRBJ1-3, with D uncertain. Trimming pared 1 base from V and 3 bases from J, leaving 10 bases between. The germline V gene encodes CDR1 LGHDT and CDR2 YNNKEL (reference sequence). This CDR3 contains 15 residues. In nucleotides, the CDR3 is TGTGCCAGCAGCCAAGTTATCGGGGTTGGAAACACCATATATTTT. Translated, it gives CASSQVIGVGNTIYF.

The chain has TRBV11-3 and TRBJ2-2; no firm D call. V dropped 5 bases and J dropped 1 base, with 5 bases sitting between them. This CDR3 has 13 residues. Germline values: CDR1 SGHNT, CDR2 YENEEA. This chain's CDR3 is CASSPENTGELFF. Here the CDR3 DNA reads TGTGCCAGCAGCCCAGAGAACACCGGGGAGCTGTTTTTT.

This clone was picked up one time. The chain employs TRBV7-9 and TRBJ2-1, with 12 bases aligning to TRBD2. The CDR3 sequence is 16 residues long. Looked up from germline, CDR1 is SEHNR and CDR2 is FQNEAQ (reference sequence). Trimming removed 5 bases from V and 7 bases from J; junction bases left unmatched: 9. In DNA, the CDR3 is TGTGCCAGCAGCCCCCTGACTAGCGGGAGTGTGAATGAGCAGTTCTTC. As protein: CASSPLTSGSVNEQFF.

The count of this clone is one. This chain joins TRBV10-3 and TRBJ1-1; possible D gene TRBD1, 6 bases. V dropped 10 bases and J dropped 0 bases, with 12 bases sitting between them. Germline V CDR1 and CDR2: ENHRY, SYGVKD. The CDR3 contains 13 residues. The CDR3 protein is CASQGTLNTEAFF. In DNA form, the CDR3 reads TGTGCCAGCCAGGGGACATTGAACACTGAAGCTTTCTTT.

The genes are TRBV19 and TRBJ1-5; D not resolved. From germline, CDR1 is LNHDA and CDR2 SQIVND (reference sequence). The ends were cut back, 3 bases at V and 7 bases at J, with 7 bases in the middle. The CDR3 runs 12 residues. The CDR3 DNA follows: TGTGCCAGTAGTATTATCTCCCAGCCCCAGCATTTT. Its protein product is CASSIISQPQHF.

The chain links TRBV30 to TRBJ1-1, with unresolved D. Germline lookup yields CDR1 GTSNPN and CDR2 SVGIG (reference sequence). This CDR3 is built from 15 residues. The V gene lost 0 bases and the J gene lost 1 base, with 12 bases spanning the gap. The DNA of the CDR3 is TGTGCCTGGAGTGTCTTTACTAGGAGGAACACTGAAGCTTTCTTT. Protein product: CAWSVFTRRNTEAFF.

This clone was picked up one time. The chain employs TRBV14 and TRBJ1-6; 8 bases fit TRBD1. V was pared by 4 bases and J by 9 bases, with 2 bases of the junction left unmatched. The CDR3 sequence is 13 residues long. The germline CDR1 and CDR2 sequences are SGHDN and FVKESK. The chain's CDR3 is CASSRGQGSPLHF. The CDR3 nucleotides are TGTGCCAGCAGCCGTGGACAGGGTTCACCCCTCCACTTT.

The V and J genes are TRBV2 and TRBJ1-2; D gene uncertain. Trimming took off 4 bases at V and 5 bases at J, with 17 bases between the two ends. The V gene's germline CDR1 is SNHLY and CDR2 FYNNEI. The CDR3 has 15 residues. The CDR3 DNA sequence: TGTGCCAGCAGTGGGATTCGCACAGAAGGATATGGCTACACCTTC. Encoded protein: CASSGIRTEGYGYTF.

This sequence joins TRBV6-1 and TRBJ1-5; possibly TRBD1 for D (5 bases). Germline CDR1 MNHNS, CDR2 SASEGT. The CDR3 spans 16 residues. V lost 2 bases, J lost 5 bases, and 16 bases lay in between. CDR3 loop: CASSENRRGFDQPQHF. The CDR3 DNA reads TGTGCCAGCAGTGAAAACCGTAGGGGCTTTGATCAGCCCCAGCATTTT.

V usage is TRBV7-3 and J usage is TRBJ2-1, with TRBD1 matching over 9 bases. The V segment lost 0 bases and the J segment 2 bases; nucleotides outside the gene matches: 2. CDR1 SGHTA and CDR2 FQGTGA come from the germline V gene. The CDR3 is 16 amino acids. CDR3 nucleotides: TGTGCCAGCAGCTTAACCGGGACAGGGCCCTACAATGAGCAGTTCTTC. Residues: CASSLTGTGPYNEQFF.